This is a list of T cell receptor beta chains from one sample in a study of blood T cells in healthy people across ages. MiXCR was run by TCRdb on the 5' RACE reads, yielding one entry per CDR3 protein. The data show fewer than 650,000 distinct CDR3 sequences, over 25% seen once. The same sample was also studied in work on T cells of mothers and their children.

Sequenced sample: blood. These receptors all come from a boy between 2 and 10 years old in good health. The CDR3 runs from the conserved cysteine through the conserved F or W. D genes are given only for firm matches. The listing skips clone size in some rows; elsewhere it reads once, few, many or a size class.

CDR3aa	CDR3nt	abundance	d_gene	j_gene	v_gene
CSVHRDRPPYEQYF	TGCAGCGTCCACCGGGACAGGCCTCCCTACGAGCAGTACTTC	-	TRBD1	TRBJ2-7	TRBV29-1
CASSGQVRAWELFF	TGTGCCAGCAGTGGACAGGTTAGGGCCTGGGAGCTGTTTTTT	-	-	TRBJ2-2	TRBV25-1
CASSPQGSGYTF	TGTGCCAGCTCACCCCAGGGGTCTGGCTACACCTTC	-	-	TRBJ1-2	TRBV18
CASSITGTDYEQYF	TGTGCCAGTAGTATCACCGGGACAGACTACGAGCAGTACTTC	-	TRBD1	TRBJ2-7	TRBV19
CASSLWGPTRWETQYF	TGTGCCAGCAGTTTATGGGGGCCAACGAGGTGGGAGACCCAGTACTTC	-	-	TRBJ2-5	TRBV27
CASSLGSDQETQYF	TGCGCCAGCAGCTTGGGTAGCGACCAAGAGACCCAGTACTTC	-	-	TRBJ2-5	TRBV5-1
CASSPGHLSYEQYF	TGTGCCAGCAGCCCCGGACACCTCTCCTACGAGCAGTACTTC	-	-	TRBJ2-7	TRBV9
CASSQGTSGRYNEQFF	TGTGCCAGCAGCCAAGGGACTAGCGGGAGGTACAATGAGCAGTTCTTC	few	TRBD2	TRBJ2-1	TRBV4-2
CASSWSSGSYEQYF	TGTGCCAGTAGTTGGTCTAGCGGGAGCTACGAGCAGTACTTC	few	TRBD2	TRBJ2-7	TRBV19
CATDRRGTGELFF	TGTGCCACCGACAGGCGGGGCACCGGGGAGCTGTTTTTT	once	-	TRBJ2-2	TRBV12-3/TRBV12-4
CSASLTGGYYEQYF	TGCAGTGCTAGCCTTACAGGGGGCTACTACGAGCAGTACTTC	-	TRBD1	TRBJ2-7	TRBV20-1
CASSLSYTADKETQYF	TGTGCCAGCAGTTTATCCTATACGGCGGATAAAGAGACCCAGTACTTC	once	-	TRBJ2-5	TRBV28
CASSYLQRGPYNEQFF	TGTGCCAGCAGTTACTTACAGCGGGGGCCCTACAATGAGCAGTTCTTC	-	TRBD2	TRBJ2-1	TRBV6-5